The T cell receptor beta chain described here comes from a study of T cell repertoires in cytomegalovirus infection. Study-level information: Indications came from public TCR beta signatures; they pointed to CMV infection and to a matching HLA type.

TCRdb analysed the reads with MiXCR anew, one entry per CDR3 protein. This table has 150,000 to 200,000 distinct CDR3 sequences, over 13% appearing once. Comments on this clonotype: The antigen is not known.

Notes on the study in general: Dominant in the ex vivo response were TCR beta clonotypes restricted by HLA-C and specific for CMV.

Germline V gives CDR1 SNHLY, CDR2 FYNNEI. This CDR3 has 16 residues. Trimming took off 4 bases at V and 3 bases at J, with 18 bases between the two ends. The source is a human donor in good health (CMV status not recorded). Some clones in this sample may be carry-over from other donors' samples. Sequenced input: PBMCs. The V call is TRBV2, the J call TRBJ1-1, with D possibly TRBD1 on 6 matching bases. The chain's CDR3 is CASSGATDRTYTEAFF. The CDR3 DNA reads TGTGCCAGCAGTGGCGCAACTGACAGGACGTACACTGAAGCTTTCTTT.